This T cell receptor (beta chain) was observed in a study of blood T cell repertoires in COVID-19. Measured with immunoSEQ multiplex PCR; TCRdb has only the in-frame clones, and not every one. The sample has 250,000 to 350,000 clones, more than 85% seen once; the top ten hold 2% to 2.5%. The source of this sequence is a woman in her thirties with COVID-19, enrolled during active disease. The sequenced material came from peripheral blood.

The CDR3, as DNA: TGTGCCAGCAGTCCAAGGAGGGACGCTTACAATGAGCAGTTCTTC. Protein sequence: CASSPRRDAYNEQFF. The chain is built from TRBV28 and TRBJ2-1, with D tentatively TRBD2 (6 bases). Germline CDR1 and CDR2: MDHEN and SYDVKM. This CDR3 has 15 residues. V was cut by 5 bases and J by 4 bases, with 15 bases left in between.